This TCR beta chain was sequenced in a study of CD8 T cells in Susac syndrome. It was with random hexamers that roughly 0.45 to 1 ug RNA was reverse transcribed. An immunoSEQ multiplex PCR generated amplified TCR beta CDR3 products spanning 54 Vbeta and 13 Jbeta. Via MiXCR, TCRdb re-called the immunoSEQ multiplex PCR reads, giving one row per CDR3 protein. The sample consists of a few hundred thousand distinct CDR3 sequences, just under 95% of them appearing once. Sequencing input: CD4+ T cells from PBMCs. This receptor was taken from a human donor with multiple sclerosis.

CDR3 protein: CASSLPGLGTDTQYF. CDR3 DNA: TGTGCCAGCAGCTTACCCGGACTAGGCACAGATACGCAGTATTTT. This chain connects TRBV11-2 to TRBJ2-3, with 7 bases fitting TRBD2. The V gene's germline CDR1 is SGHAT and CDR2 FQNNGV. Trimming removed 2 bases from V and 1 base from J; junction bases left unmatched: 3. CDR3 length: 15 residues.